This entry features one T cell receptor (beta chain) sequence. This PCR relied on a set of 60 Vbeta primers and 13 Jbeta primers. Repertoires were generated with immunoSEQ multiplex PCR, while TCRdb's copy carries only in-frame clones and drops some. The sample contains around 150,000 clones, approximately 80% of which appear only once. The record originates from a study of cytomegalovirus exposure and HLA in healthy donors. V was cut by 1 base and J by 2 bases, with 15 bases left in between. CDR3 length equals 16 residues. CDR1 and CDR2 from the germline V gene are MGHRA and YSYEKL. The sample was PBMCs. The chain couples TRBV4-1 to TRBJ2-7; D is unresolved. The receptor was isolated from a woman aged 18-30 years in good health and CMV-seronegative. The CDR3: CASSQAWSAAAYEQYF. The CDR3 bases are TGCGCCAGCAGCCAAGCGTGGTCGGCGGCCGCCTACGAGCAGTACTTC.